The 5 T cell receptor beta chains reported below all come from one sample, sequenced in a study of blood T cell repertoires in COVID-19 (dated by TCRdb to 2020 to 2022). The receptor library was made with the immunoSEQ multiplex PCR assay. Here the immuneACCESS table is served through TCRdb, limited to in-frame sequences with V and J called. Missing clones are a known gap in these copies; in checked studies unresolved V genes cover under half, and the rest lacks a known reason. A total of 150,000 to 200,000 clones appear in this sample, 86% of them only once. 10% to 11% of the sample is in the top ten clones. The sequenced sample consisted of peripheral blood. These receptor sequences come from a woman aged 55-69 years with COVID-19, enrolled during active disease.

The J gene is TRBJ1-5, the V gene TRBV30; the D gene is possibly TRBD1 (6 bases). The length of the CDR3 is 13 residues. Trimming took 5 bases from V and 4 from J, leaving 12 bases between them. In germline, CDR1 is GTSNPN, CDR2 SVGIG (reference sequence). CDR3: CAWGHQGNQPQHF. CDR3 in DNA: TGTGCCTGGGGCCACCAGGGGAATCAGCCCCAGCATTTT.

The J gene is TRBJ2-2, the V gene TRBV21-1; the table gives TRBD2 as D, unverified against the DNA. TRBV21-1 is an annotated pseudogene. The CDR3 contains 18 residues. The CDR3 DNA follows: TGTGCCAGCAGCACCAAGGGTTGGCGGGAGCTTTTCACCGGGGAGCTGTTTTTT. Its protein is CASSTKGWRELFTGELFF.

This clone was seen a single time. CDR3 DNA: TGTGCCAGTAGTAGGGGTAGCGGGAACGCCTACGAGCAGTACTTC. As protein: CASSRGSGNAYEQYF. This rearrangement joins TRBV19 to TRBJ2-7; 8 positions match TRBD2. Losses at the gene ends were 4 bases for V and 2 bases for J; bases not matched to a gene: 7. The CDR3 totals 15 residues. CDR1 LNHDA and CDR2 SQIVND come from the germline V gene (reference sequence). Full variable domain (remainder filled in from reference TRBV19 and TRBJ2-7): DGGITQSPKYLFRKEGQNVTLSCEQNLNHDAMYWYRQDPGQGLRLIYYSQIVNDFQKGDIAEGYSVSREKKESFPLTVTSAQKNPTAFYLCASSRGSGNAYEQYFGPGTRLTVT.

The J gene is TRBJ1-5, the V gene TRBV19; D might be TRBD1 (5 bases). V was trimmed by 0 bases and J by 5 bases, leaving 14 bases between them. CDR1 is LNHDA and CDR2 is SQIVND in the germline V gene (reference sequence). The CDR3 covers 16 residues. CDR3 in DNA: TGTGCCAGTAGTATAGATAGGGCAGGGCGGCATCAGCCCCAGCATTTT. Protein: CASSIDRAGRHQPQHF.

V is TRBV6-5 and J is TRBJ1-3; D remains ambiguous. V lost 10 bases to trimming and J lost 0 bases, with 13 bases between them. Germline V CDR1 and CDR2: MNHEY, SVGAGI. The CDR3 has 14 residues. The DNA of the CDR3 is TGTGCCACCCAACGTTCAGTCTCTGGAAACACCATATATTTT. As protein: CATQRSVSGNTIYF.